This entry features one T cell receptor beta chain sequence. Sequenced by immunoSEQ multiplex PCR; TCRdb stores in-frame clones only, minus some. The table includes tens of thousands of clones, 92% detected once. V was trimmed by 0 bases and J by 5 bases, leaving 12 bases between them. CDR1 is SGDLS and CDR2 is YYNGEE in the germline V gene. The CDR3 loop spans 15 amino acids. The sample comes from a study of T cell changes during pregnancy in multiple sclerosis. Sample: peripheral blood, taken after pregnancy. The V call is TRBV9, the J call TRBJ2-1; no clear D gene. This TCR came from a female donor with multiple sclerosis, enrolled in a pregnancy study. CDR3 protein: CASSVGAGNNNEQFF. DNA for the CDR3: TGTGCCAGCAGCGTAGGGGCTGGAAACAACAATGAGCAGTTCTTC.